One sample yielded the 18 T cell receptor beta chains listed below, sequenced in a study of shared clonotypes between healthy human individuals. Clones were sequenced by immunoSEQ multiplex PCR, and TCRdb holds only the in-frame ones, with some missing. The sample has about 1 million clones, approximately 80% seen once; the top ten hold more than 0.45%. The sequenced sample consisted of memory CD4+ T cells from PBMCs. Stated subset: CD45RA-negative fraction. These receptor sequences come from a man younger than 35 in good health. Some clones in this sample may be carry-over from other donors' samples.

The rearrangement links TRBV4-2 to TRBJ2-4; no definite D call. Between the trimmed V and J ends, which lost 0 bases and 0 bases, there was a span of 12 bases. The CDR3 sequence is 17 residues long. CDR1 and CDR2 (germline): LGHNA, YNFKEQ. For the CDR3, the DNA is TGTGCCAGCAGCCAAGAGGGGTCAAGGCTAGCCAAAAACATTCAGTACTTC. Translation: CASSQEGSRLAKNIQYF.

This clone was seen a single time. The chain uses TRBV15 and TRBJ2-7; D perhaps matches TRBD2 (6 bases). Trimming removed 5 bases from V and 2 bases from J, with 13 bases in between. This CDR3 is 14 amino acids long. Germline loops: CDR1 LNHNV, CDR2 YYDKDF (reference sequence). As DNA, the CDR3 is TGTGCCACCAGCCCCCAGGAGGGAGCCTACGAGCAGTACTTC. Amino acid sequence: CATSPQEGAYEQYF.

V gene TRBV9 combines with J gene TRBJ2-3; 9 bases agree with TRBD1. Germline trimming cut 1 base from V and 4 bases from J; bases unmatched to any gene: 1. The germline gives CDR1 SGDLS, CDR2 YYNGEE. This CDR3 comprises 14 residues. The CDR3 is CASSVTGGSDTQYF. The CDR3 nucleotides read TGTGCCAGCAGCGTAACAGGGGGCTCAGATACGCAGTATTTT.

The chain recombines TRBV9 with TRBJ2-3; 8 nucleotides agree with TRBD2. The CDR3 contains 16 residues. Germline V gene data show CDR1 as SGDLS and CDR2 as YYNGEE. Germline trimming cut 0 bases from V and 1 base from J; bases unmatched to any gene: 4. For the CDR3, the DNA is TGTGCCAGCAGCGTAGCATACGGGAGGGGCACAGATACGCAGTATTTT. It encodes CASSVAYGRGTDTQYF.

The chain links TRBV5-1 to TRBJ2-1, with D tentatively TRBD1 or TRBD2 (5 bases each). This CDR3 is 15 amino acids long. V lost 4 bases, J lost 11 bases, and 22 bases lay in between. The germline V gene has CDR1 SGHRS and CDR2 YFSETQ. CDR3 sequence: CASSPYSGTTPKQFF. The CDR3 DNA sequence: TGCGCCAGCAGCCCTTACTCCGGGACGACACCTAAGCAGTTCTTC.

The CDR3, as DNA: TGTGCCAGCAGTCGATCTTTACGGGGAAACATTCAGTACTTC. Translating gives CASSRSLRGNIQYF. The rearrangement uses TRBV6-5 and TRBJ2-4, with a possible D match to TRBD2 (5 bases). V was pared by 5 bases and J by 6 bases, with 14 bases between. Per germline, CDR1 MNHEY and CDR2 SVGAGI. The length of the CDR3 is 14 residues.

This chain joins TRBV27 and TRBJ2-2; 9 bases align to TRBD1. Germline-derived CDR1 and CDR2 are MNHEY and SMNVEV (reference sequence). This CDR3 spans 14 amino acids. Losses at the gene ends were 7 bases for V and 5 bases for J; bases not matched to a gene: 5. CDR3 sequence (DNA): TGTGCCAGCATTCCGGGACAGGGAACCGGGGAGCTGTTTTTT. Translation: CASIPGQGTGELFF.

The chain uses TRBV7-2 and TRBJ1-3; D might be TRBD1 (6 bases). Trimming left V 1 base short and J 4 bases short, with 8 bases between. The CDR3 is 14 residues long. The V gene's germline CDR1 is SGHTA and CDR2 FQGNSA. The DNA of the CDR3 is TGTGCCAGCAGCTTAGGAGGGGGGGGAAACACCATATATTTT. It encodes CASSLGGGGNTIYF.

The chain couples TRBV14 to TRBJ1-1; TRBD1 agrees at 7 bases. Trimming removed 0 bases from V and 3 bases from J; junction bases left unmatched: 7. The CDR3 contains 16 residues. Germline assignment: CDR1 SGHDN and CDR2 FVKESK. The DNA of the CDR3 is TGTGCCAGCAGCCAAGAAGGCTGGACAGGTTACACTGAAGCTTTCTTT. Translated, it gives CASSQEGWTGYTEAFF.

As concerns this clone: Distinct nucleotide sequences in the sample also encode this CDR3. The V and J genes are TRBV28 and TRBJ2-7; no clear D gene. This CDR3 region has 13 residues. The V gene lost 7 bases and the J gene lost 4 bases, with 14 bases spanning the gap. Germline V gene lookup returns CDR1 MDHEN and CDR2 SYDVKM. The CDR3 protein is CASTPGRSYEQYF. The CDR3 region has the DNA TGTGCCAGCACCCCCGGTCGATCTTACGAGCAGTACTTC. Filled out from reference TRBV28 and TRBJ2-7, the complete variable domain reads DVKVTQSSRYLVKRTGEKVFLECVQDMDHENMFWYRQDPGLGLRLIYFSYDVKMKEKGDIPEGYSVSREKKERFSLILESASTNQTSMYLCASTPGRSYEQYFGPGTRLTVT.

The rearrangement links TRBV5-1 to TRBJ2-3; maybe TRBD2 (6 bases). CDR1 is SGHRS, CDR2 YFSETQ, per germline. This CDR3 has 16 residues. V dropped 4 bases and J dropped 0 bases, with 15 bases sitting between them. In DNA, the CDR3 is TGCGCCAGCAGCCACCTACCGGGACTCAGCACAGATACGCAGTATTTT. Translated, it gives CASSHLPGLSTDTQYF.

The table lists this clone with many counts. The CDR3 nucleotides read TGTGCCAGCGGCCCCGATGAAAAACTGTTTTTT. Its translation is CASGPDEKLFF. V usage is TRBV28 and J usage is TRBJ1-4, with unresolved D. CDR1 and CDR2 (germline): MDHEN, SYDVKM. The CDR3 length is 11 residues. The germline V and J ends were trimmed by 8 bases and 6 bases, with 7 bases remaining between them.

The sample holds many counts of this clone. The rearrangement joins TRBV28 to TRBJ2-2; D gene uncertain. The germline V gene has CDR1 MDHEN and CDR2 SYDVKM. The CDR3 is made up of 16 amino acids. V was pared by 1 base and J by 6 bases, with 15 bases between. In DNA form, the CDR3 reads TGTGCCAGCAGTTTATCTTCCCTCCGGGCCGCCGGGGAGCTGTTTTTT. Protein product: CASSLSSLRAAGELFF.

The V gene is TRBV18, the J gene TRBJ1-2; the match to TRBD1 covers 8 bases. V lost 3 bases, J lost 9 bases, and 3 bases stayed unmatched. Germline V gene sequence: CDR1 KGHSH, CDR2 LQKENI. This CDR3 comprises 12 residues. The CDR3 here is CASSPGQGRYTF. In nucleotides, the CDR3 is TGTGCCAGCTCACCTGGACAGGGTCGCTACACCTTC.

The count of this clone is one. The chain links TRBV28 to TRBJ1-2; 11 bases line up with TRBD1. Germline V lookup: CDR1 MDHEN, CDR2 SYDVKM. This CDR3 is built from 13 residues. J gave up 7 bases and V 6 bases, and 4 bases lay outside the gene matches. The CDR3 is CASSLDRGRGYTF. CDR3 bases: TGTGCCAGCAGCCTGGACAGGGGGCGTGGCTACACCTTC.

The chain employs TRBV11-2 and TRBJ2-7; 10 bases match TRBD1. CDR1 SGHAT and CDR2 FQNNGV come from the germline V gene. The CDR3 length is 14 residues. J lost 6 bases, V lost 5 bases, and 7 bases had no gene match. The CDR3 is CASSRGQGSVEQYF. Written as DNA, the CDR3 is TGTGCCAGCAGCCGGGGACAGGGGTCTGTCGAGCAGTACTTC. The full variable domain, in which reference TRBV11-2 and TRBJ2-7 provide the parts outside the CDR3, is EAGVAQSPRYKIIEKRQSVAFWCNPISGHATLYWYQQILGQGPKLLIQFQNNGVVDDSQLPKDRFSAERLKGVDSTLKIQPAKLEDSAVYLCASSRGQGSVEQYFGPGTRLTVT.

The chain joins TRBV6-1 to TRBJ2-3; the D gene is possibly TRBD2 (5 bases). Per germline, CDR1 MNHNS and CDR2 SASEGT. This CDR3 spans 16 amino acids. V was cut by 3 bases and J by 0 bases, with 13 bases left in between. The chain's CDR3 is CASSDRGGPSTDTQYF. DNA for the CDR3: TGTGCCAGCAGTGATCGCGGCGGGCCTAGCACAGATACGCAGTATTTT.

This clone was seen only a few times. The chain joins TRBV28 to TRBJ2-1, with D possibly TRBD2 on 5 matching bases. V lost 10 bases and J lost 5, with 12 bases in between. Germline-derived CDR1 and CDR2 are MDHEN and SYDVKM. CDR3 size: 12 residues. The CDR3 DNA follows: TGTGCCACCGAATCTAGCAACAATGAGCAGTTCTTC. Translating gives CATESSNNEQFF.